This entry is about one T cell receptor (beta chain). This entry belongs to a study of radiotherapy plus CTLA-4 blockade in lung cancer. Some clones are missing from TCRdb's copy, which holds only in-frame ones; the method was immunoSEQ multiplex PCR. The table lists 65,000 to 90,000 clones, 70% to 90% of them singletons, with less than 0.9% in the top ten. Trimming cost V 0 bases and J 4 bases, with 13 bases left between them. The CDR3 covers 15 residues. Per germline, CDR1 SGHDT and CDR2 YYEEEE. The V gene is TRBV5-6, the J gene TRBJ1-2, with D tentatively TRBD1 (5 bases). The clonotype comes from a human donor with non-small cell lung cancer who had stable disease on radiotherapy plus ipilimumab. The specimen comprised peripheral blood, sampled from a patient treated with radiotherapy plus ipilimumab. As DNA, the CDR3 is TGTGCCAGCAGCTTGGCGGGGGGAGATCCCTATGGCTACACCTTC. Translated, it gives CASSLAGGDPYGYTF. The full variable domain, its missing parts supplied by reference TRBV5-6 and TRBJ1-2, is DAGVTQSPTHLIKTRGQQVTLRCSPKSGHDTVSWYQQALGQGPQFIFQYYEEEERQRGNFPDRFSGHQFPNYSSELNVNALLLGDSALYLCASSLAGGDPYGYTFGSGTRLTVV.